This T cell receptor beta chain originates from a study of blood T cell repertoires in COVID-19. TCRdb's copy holds only in-frame clones and misses some; the assay was immunoSEQ multiplex PCR. The data show about 58,000 clones, 89% seen once. The clonotype originates from a woman aged 60-75 years with active COVID-19. What was sequenced was peripheral blood.

Here the CDR3 DNA reads TGTGCCAGTAGTTTTTCCTCGCAGGGGGCTGGAAACACCATATATTTT. It translates to CASSFSSQGAGNTIYF. V gene TRBV19 combines with J gene TRBJ1-3; 7 bases line up with TRBD1. The CDR3 is 16 residues long. Looked up from germline, CDR1 is LNHDA and CDR2 is SQIVND (reference sequence). The J segment lost 2 bases and the V segment lost 5 bases, leaving 9 bases of the junction unmatched.